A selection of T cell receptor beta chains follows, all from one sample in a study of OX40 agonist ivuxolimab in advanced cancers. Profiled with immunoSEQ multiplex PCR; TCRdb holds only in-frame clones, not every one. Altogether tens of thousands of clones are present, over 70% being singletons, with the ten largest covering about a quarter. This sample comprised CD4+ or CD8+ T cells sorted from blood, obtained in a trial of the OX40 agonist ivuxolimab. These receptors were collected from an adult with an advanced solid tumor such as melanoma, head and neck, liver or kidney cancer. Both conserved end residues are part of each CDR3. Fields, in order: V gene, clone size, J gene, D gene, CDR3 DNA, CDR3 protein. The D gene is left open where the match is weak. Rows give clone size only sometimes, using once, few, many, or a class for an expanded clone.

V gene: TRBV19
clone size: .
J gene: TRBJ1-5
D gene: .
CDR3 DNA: TGTGCCAGTAGTCCACTGGACATCGTTAAGCCCCAGCATTTT
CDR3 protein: CASSPLDIVKPQHF

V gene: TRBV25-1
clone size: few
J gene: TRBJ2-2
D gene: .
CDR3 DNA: TGTGCCAGCAGTGGGCCCCTCCGGGACCCGGAAGGGACCGGGGAGCTGTTTTTT
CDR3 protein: CASSGPLRDPEGTGELFF

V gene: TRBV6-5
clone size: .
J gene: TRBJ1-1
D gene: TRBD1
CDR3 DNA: TGTGCCAGCAGTTATACAGGGGGCACTGAAGCTTTCTTT
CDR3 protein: CASSYTGGTEAFF

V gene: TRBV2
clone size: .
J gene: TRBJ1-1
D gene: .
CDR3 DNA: TGTGCCAGCAGTGATCTGGCGGGGGACACTGAAGCTTTCTTT
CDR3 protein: CASSDLAGDTEAFF

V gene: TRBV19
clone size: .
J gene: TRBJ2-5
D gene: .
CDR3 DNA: TGTGCCAGTAGTGGAAGTTTGGAGACCCAGTACTTC
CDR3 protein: CASSGSLETQYF

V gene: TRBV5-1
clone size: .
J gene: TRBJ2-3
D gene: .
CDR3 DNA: TGCGCCAGCAGCTTGGCCGGCAGAAAGCCCACAGATACGCAGTATTTT
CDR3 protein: CASSLAGRKPTDTQYF

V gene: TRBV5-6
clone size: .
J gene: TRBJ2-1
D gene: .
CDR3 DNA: TGTGCCAGCAGCTTGGGCTCCAATGAGCAGTTCTTC
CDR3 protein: CASSLGSNEQFF

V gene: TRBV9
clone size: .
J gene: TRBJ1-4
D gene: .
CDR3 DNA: TGTGCCAGCAGCGGTCAGGGAGCTAATGAAAAACTGTTTTTT
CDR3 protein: CASSGQGANEKLFF

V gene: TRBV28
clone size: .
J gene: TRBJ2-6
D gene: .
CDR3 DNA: TGTGCCAGCAGTTCTGTCTTCCTCCGGGACACCTCTGGGGCCAACGTCCTGACTTTC
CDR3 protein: CASSSVFLRDTSGANVLTF

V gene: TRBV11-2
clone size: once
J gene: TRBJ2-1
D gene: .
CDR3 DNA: TGTGCCAGCAGCTTAGGGCCCAATGAGCAGTTCTTC
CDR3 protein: CASSLGPNEQFF

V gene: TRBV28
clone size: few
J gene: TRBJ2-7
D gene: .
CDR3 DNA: TGTGCCAGCAGCCAAGTGGGGGCCGACGAGCAGTACTTC
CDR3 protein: CASSQVGADEQYF

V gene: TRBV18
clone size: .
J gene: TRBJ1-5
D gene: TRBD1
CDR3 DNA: TGTGCCAGCTCAAAAGACGGGACAGTGTATAGCAATCAGCCCCAGCATTTT
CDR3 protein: CASSKDGTVYSNQPQHF

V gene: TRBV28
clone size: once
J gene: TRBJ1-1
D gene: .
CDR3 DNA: TGTGCCAGCAGTTTAACGGGGACCTCCGAAGCTTTCTTT
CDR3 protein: CASSLTGTSEAFF

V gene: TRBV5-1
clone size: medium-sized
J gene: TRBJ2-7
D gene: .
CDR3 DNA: TGCGCCAGCAGCTTGGCCGGGGTCCCTTACGAGCAGTACTTC
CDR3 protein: CASSLAGVPYEQYF

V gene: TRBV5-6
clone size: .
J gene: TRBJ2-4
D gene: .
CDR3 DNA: TGTGCCAGCAGCTTGGGGACCGCTTTTCAGTACTTC
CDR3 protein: CASSLGTAFQYF

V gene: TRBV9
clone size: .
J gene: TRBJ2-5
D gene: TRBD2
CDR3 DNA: TGTGCCAGCAGCGTATACGGCGGGGGGGCCGAAGAGACCCAGTACTTC
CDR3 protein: CASSVYGGGAEETQYF

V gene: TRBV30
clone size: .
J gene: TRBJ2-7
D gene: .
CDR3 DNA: TGTGCCTGGAGGACCCGAAAATTTTCGACTACCTACGAGCAGTACTTC
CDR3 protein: CAWRTRKFSTTYEQYF

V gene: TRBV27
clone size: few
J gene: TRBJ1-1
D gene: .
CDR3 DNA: TGTGCCAGCAGTTGGGGAGGGGGGAACACTGAAGCTTTCTTT
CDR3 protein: CASSWGGGNTEAFF

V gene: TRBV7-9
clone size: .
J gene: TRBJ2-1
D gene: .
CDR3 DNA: TGTGCCAGCAGCTTACAGGCCAATGAGCAGTTCTTC
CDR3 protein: CASSLQANEQFF

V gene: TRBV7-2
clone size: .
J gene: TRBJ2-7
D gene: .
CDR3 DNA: TGTGCCAGCAGCTATGGGGGCGCGGGGTACTTC
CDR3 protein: CASSYGGAGYF

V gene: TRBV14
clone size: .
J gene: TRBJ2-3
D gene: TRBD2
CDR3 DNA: TGTGCCAGCAGCCCAGATCTGGGACTAGCGGGAGCAGATACGCAGTATTTT
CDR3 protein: CASSPDLGLAGADTQYF

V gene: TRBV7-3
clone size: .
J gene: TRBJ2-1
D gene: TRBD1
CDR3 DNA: TGTGCCAGCAGCCCCGGACAGGCAGGTGAGCAGTTCTTC
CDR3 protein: CASSPGQAGEQFF

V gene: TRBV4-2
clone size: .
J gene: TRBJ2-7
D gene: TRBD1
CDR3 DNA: TGTGCCAGCAGCCAAATAGGACAGGGCCCCCTGGACGAGCAGTACTTC
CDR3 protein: CASSQIGQGPLDEQYF

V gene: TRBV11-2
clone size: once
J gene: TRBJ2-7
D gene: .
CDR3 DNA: TGTGCCAGCAGCTTAGATCTAAGGCAGTACGAGCAGTACTTC
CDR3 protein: CASSLDLRQYEQYF

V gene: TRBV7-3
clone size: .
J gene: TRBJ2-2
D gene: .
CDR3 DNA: TGTGCCAGCAGCTTAACGAGTGGGGAGCTGTTTTTT
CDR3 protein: CASSLTSGELFF

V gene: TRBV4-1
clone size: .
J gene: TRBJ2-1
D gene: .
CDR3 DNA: TGCGCCAGCAGCCACGTCGAACCCTACAATGAGCAGTTCTTC
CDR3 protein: CASSHVEPYNEQFF

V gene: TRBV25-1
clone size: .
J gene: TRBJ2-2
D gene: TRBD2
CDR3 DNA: TGTGCCAGCAGTGACTCACGACTAGCGGGAGGCGGGGAGCTGTTTTTT
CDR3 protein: CASSDSRLAGGGELFF

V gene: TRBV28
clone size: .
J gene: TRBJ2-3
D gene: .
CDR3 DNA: TGTGCCAGCCTTTCAGCGGGCACAGATACGCAGTATTTT
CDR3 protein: CASLSAGTDTQYF

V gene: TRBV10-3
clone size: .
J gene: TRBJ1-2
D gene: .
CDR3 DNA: TGTGCCATCAGTGGAGGCTATGGCTACACCTTC
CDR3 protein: CAISGGYGYTF

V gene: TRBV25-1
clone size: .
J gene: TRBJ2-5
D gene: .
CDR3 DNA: TGTGCCAGCAGTGCCCAAGAGACCCAGTACTTC
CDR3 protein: CASSAQETQYF

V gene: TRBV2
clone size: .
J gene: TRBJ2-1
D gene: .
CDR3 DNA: TGTGCCAGCAGTCCCATGCCAGGGACAGCTAGCGACGGGCAGTTCTTC
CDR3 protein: CASSPMPGTASDGQFF

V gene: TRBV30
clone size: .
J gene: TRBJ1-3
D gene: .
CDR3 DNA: TGTGCCTGGAGGGCCCCCAGCTCTGGAAACACCATATATTTT
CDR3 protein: CAWRAPSSGNTIYF

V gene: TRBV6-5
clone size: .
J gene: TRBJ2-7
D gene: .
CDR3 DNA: TGTGCCAGCAGTTACTCGGGCACGGCCTACGAGCAGTACTTC
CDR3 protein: CASSYSGTAYEQYF

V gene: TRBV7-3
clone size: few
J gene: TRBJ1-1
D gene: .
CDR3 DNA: TGTGCCAGCAGCTTAGAGGGGGTTGGCGCTGAAGCTTTCTTT
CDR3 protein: CASSLEGVGAEAFF

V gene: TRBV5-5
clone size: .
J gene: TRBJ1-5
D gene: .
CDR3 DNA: TGTGCCAGCAGCTTTACGGGAAATCAGCCCCAGCATTTT
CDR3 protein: CASSFTGNQPQHF

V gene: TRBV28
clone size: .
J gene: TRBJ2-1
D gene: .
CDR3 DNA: TGTGCCAGCAGTTTGACGGCGATCCCTTACAATGAGCAGTTCTTC
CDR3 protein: CASSLTAIPYNEQFF

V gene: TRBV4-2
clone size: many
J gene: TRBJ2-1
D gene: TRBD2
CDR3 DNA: TGTGCCAGCAGCCAACTAGCGGGGGGGTTGAGCTCCTACAATGAGCAGTTCTTC
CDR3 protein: CASSQLAGGLSSYNEQFF

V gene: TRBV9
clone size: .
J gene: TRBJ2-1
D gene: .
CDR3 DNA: TGTGCCAGCAGCGTAGATAGGGGGAATGAGCAGTTCTTC
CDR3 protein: CASSVDRGNEQFF

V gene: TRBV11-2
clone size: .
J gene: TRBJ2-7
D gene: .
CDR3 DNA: TGTGCCAGCAGCTTGATACACGAGCAGTACTTC
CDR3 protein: CASSLIHEQYF

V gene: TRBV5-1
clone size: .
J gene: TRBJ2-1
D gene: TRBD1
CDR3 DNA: TGCGCCAGCAGCTTGGGACAGGGGGCGGATAAGCAGTTCTTC
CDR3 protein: CASSLGQGADKQFF

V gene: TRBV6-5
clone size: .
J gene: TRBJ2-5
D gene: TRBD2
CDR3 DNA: TGTGCCAGCCTAGGACTAGAAGAGACCCAGTACTTC
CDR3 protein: CASLGLEETQYF

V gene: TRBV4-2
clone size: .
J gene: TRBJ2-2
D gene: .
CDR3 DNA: TGTGCCAGCCAGGAGCTCACCGGGGAGCTGTTTTTT
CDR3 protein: CASQELTGELFF

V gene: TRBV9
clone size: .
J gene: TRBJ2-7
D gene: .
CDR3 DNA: TGTGCCAGCACTCCGGACGGGTCGTCCTTACACGAGCAGTACTTC
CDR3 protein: CASTPDGSSLHEQYF

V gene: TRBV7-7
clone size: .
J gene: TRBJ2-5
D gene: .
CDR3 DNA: TGTGCCAGCAGGCTCGGTGTCAGCGGCCAAGAGACCCAGTACTTC
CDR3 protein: CASRLGVSGQETQYF

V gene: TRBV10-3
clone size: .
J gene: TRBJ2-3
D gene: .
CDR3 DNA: TGTGCCATCAGTGGGGACGTGGGAGATACGCAGTATTTT
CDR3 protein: CAISGDVGDTQYF

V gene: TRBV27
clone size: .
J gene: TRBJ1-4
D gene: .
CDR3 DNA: TGTGCCAGCAGTGAAAGGGGGAAACTGTTTTTT
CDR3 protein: CASSERGKLFF

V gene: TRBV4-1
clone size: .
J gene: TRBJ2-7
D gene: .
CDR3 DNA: TGCGCCAGCAGCCAACTCCCCGGGTCCCCCTACGAGCAGTACTTC
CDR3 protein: CASSQLPGSPYEQYF

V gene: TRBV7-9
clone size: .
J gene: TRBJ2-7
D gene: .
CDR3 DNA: TGTGCCAGCAGCTTAGCGGACGGGCTCGAGCAGTACTTC
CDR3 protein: CASSLADGLEQYF

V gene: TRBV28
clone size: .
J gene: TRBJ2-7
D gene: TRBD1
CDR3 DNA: TGTGCCAGCAGTTTCTGGACAGGAATGAGCTCCTACGAGCAGTACTTC
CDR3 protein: CASSFWTGMSSYEQYF

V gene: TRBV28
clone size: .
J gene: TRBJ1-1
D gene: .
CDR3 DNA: TGTGCCAGCAGTTTTAGGGTGAACACTGAAGCTTTCTTT
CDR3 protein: CASSFRVNTEAFF

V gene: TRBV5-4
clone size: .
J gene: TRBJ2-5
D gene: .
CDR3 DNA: TGTGCCAGCAGCTTTAAGTCCCTAAGGGGCGAGACCCAGTACTTC
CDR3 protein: CASSFKSLRGETQYF

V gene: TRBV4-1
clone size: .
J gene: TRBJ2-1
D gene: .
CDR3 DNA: TGCGCCAGCAGCCAAGTATATCTCTCCTACAATGAGCAGTTCTTC
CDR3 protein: CASSQVYLSYNEQFF

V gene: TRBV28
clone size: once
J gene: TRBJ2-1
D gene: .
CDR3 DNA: TGTGCCAGCAGCCCGTCGGATGAGCAGTTCTTC
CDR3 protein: CASSPSDEQFF

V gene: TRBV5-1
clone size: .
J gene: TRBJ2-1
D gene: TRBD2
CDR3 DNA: TGCGCCAGCAGTAAAATGACTAGCGGGAGGGACTACAATGAGCAGTTCTTC
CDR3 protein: CASSKMTSGRDYNEQFF

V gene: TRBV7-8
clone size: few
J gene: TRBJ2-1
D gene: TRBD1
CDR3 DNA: TGTGCCAGCATCCCAGGGGGCACTGAGCAGTTCTTC
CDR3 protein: CASIPGGTEQFF